This paragraph covers one TCR beta chain sequence. Its antigen is not known. These data come from a study of T cell responses to AZD1222 COVID-19 vaccine. Broader study findings: Regions 160-218 and 743-854 dominated among vaccine-associated CD4 TCRs spanning spike.

This table comes from immunoSEQ multiplex PCR, and its TCRdb copy is limited to in-frame clones, with some not included. The table records roughly 120,000 clones, roughly 87% of them present only once. The sequence was collected from an adult in good health. The sequencing here drew on peripheral blood, taken on day 0 of AZD1222 vaccination.

In DNA form, the CDR3 reads TGTGCCAGCAGTCTCAGGGGTTGGGAGACCCAGTACTTC. It specifies CASSLRGWETQYF. This sequence joins TRBV27 and TRBJ2-5, with a possible D match to TRBD1 (6 bases). V lost 5 bases, J lost 5 bases, and 12 bases lay in between. The CDR3 is made up of 13 amino acids. The germline V gene has CDR1 MNHEY and CDR2 SMNVEV (reference sequence).